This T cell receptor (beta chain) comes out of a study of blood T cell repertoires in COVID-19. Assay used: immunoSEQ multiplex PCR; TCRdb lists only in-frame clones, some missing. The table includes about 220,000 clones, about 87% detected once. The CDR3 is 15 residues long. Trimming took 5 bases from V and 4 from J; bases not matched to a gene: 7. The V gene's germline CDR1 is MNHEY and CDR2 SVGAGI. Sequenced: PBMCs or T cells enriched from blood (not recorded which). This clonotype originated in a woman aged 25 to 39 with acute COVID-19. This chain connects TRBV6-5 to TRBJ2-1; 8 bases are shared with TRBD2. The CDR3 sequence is CASSPSAGGYNEQFF. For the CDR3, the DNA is TGTGCCAGCAGTCCCTCTGCGGGGGGATACAATGAGCAGTTCTTC.